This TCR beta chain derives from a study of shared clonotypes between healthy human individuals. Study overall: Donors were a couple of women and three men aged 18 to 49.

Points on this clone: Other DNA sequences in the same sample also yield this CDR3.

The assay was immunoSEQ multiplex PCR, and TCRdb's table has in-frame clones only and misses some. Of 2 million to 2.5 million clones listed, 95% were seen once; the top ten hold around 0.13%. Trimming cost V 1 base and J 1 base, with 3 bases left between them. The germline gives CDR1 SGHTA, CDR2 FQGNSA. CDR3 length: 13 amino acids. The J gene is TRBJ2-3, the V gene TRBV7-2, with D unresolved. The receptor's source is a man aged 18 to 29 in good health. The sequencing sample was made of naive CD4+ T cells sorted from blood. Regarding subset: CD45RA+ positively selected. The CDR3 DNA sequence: TGTGCCAGCAGCTTAGTTGGCACAGATACGCAGTATTTT. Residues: CASSLVGTDTQYF.